The 28 T cell receptor beta chains given below trace back to one sample, sequenced in a study of blood T cells in healthy people across ages. A J-beta primer mix and a sample-barcoded 5' primer were used in a second PCR of about 6 to 12 cycles. MiXCR, run by TCRdb on the 5' RACE reads, gives a single entry per CDR3 protein. The sample includes hundreds of thousands of distinct CDR3 sequences, roughly 50% of them seen just once. Sequenced input: blood. Receptor source: a man aged 25 to 40 in good health.

This chain links TRBV6-1 with TRBJ1-2; TRBD1 might be the D (5 bases). Between the trimmed V and J ends, which lost 4 bases and 4 bases, there was a span of 13 bases. The CDR3 has 14 amino acids. Germline-derived CDR1 and CDR2 are MNHNS and SASEGT. The CDR3 coding sequence is TGTGCCAGCAGTGTATCAGGGACCGCCTATGGCTACACCTTC. Amino acids: CASSVSGTAYGYTF.

This clonotype was counted only a few times. The gene calls are TRBV5-1 and TRBJ1-4; 9 bases are shared with TRBD1. CDR1 and CDR2 from the germline V gene are SGHRS and YFSETQ. The CDR3 is made up of 16 amino acids. V shed 4 bases and J 8 bases; nucleotides not matched to a gene: 12. The CDR3 protein is CASSTGTGLIQEKLFF. The CDR3 DNA reads TGCGCCAGCAGCACAGGGACAGGGTTGATTCAGGAAAAACTGTTTTTT.

The V call is TRBV6-5, the J call TRBJ1-2; unclear D gene. Per germline, CDR1 MNHEY and CDR2 SVGAGI. The CDR3 runs 14 residues. V was pared by 6 bases and J by 1 base, with 12 bases between. The CDR3 here is CASSSRTFNYGYTF. As DNA, the CDR3 is TGTGCCAGCAGCTCCAGGACCTTTAACTATGGCTACACCTTC.

The chain employs TRBV20-1 and TRBJ2-5; D gene unclear. The CDR3 runs 11 residues. V lost 1 base, J lost 5 bases, and 5 bases lay in between. The germline CDR1 and CDR2 sequences are DFQATT and SNEGSKA (reference sequence). The CDR3, as DNA: TGCAGTGCTAGAGCATTGGAGACCCAGTACTTC. It is translated as CSARALETQYF.

The chain has TRBV7-6 and TRBJ2-2, with 10 bases fitting TRBD2. This CDR3 has 16 amino acids. J gave up 6 bases and V 5 bases, and 9 bases lay outside the gene matches. CDR1 is SGHVS, CDR2 FNYEAQ, per germline. CDR3 sequence reads: CASSRSGTSVPGELFF. The CDR3 DNA follows: TGTGCCAGCAGCCGATCCGGGACTAGCGTCCCCGGGGAGCTGTTTTTT.

This clonotype was seen only a few times. The V call is TRBV7-8, the J call TRBJ2-7; no reliable D call. The CDR3 loop spans 14 amino acids. The V end lost 5 bases, the J end lost 2 bases, and 13 bases lay between the germline ends. CDR1 SGHVS and CDR2 FQNEAQ come from the germline V gene. CDR3 loop: CASSDFQGTYEQYF. As DNA, the CDR3 is TGTGCCAGCAGCGACTTTCAAGGAACCTACGAGCAGTACTTC. The full variable domain, completed using reference TRBV7-8 and TRBJ2-7, is GAGVSQSPRYKVAKRGQDVALRCDPISGHVSLFWYQQALGQGPEFLTYFQNEAQLDKSGLPSDRFFAERPEGSVSTLKIQRTQQEDSAVYLCASSDFQGTYEQYFGPGTRLTVT.

The chain recombines TRBV7-9 with TRBJ2-1; D possibly uses TRBD1 or TRBD2 (6 bases each). Germline V gene lookup returns CDR1 SEHNR and CDR2 FQNEAQ (reference sequence). V dropped 5 bases and J dropped 4 bases, with 18 bases sitting between them. The CDR3 covers 16 residues. The CDR3 protein is CASSPRGGSLYNEQFF. CDR3 bases: TGTGCCAGCAGCCCTAGAGGGGGGAGTTTGTACAATGAGCAGTTCTTC.

The gene calls are TRBV20-1 and TRBJ1-1, with TRBD1 identical over 8 bases. CDR3 size: 14 residues. Trimming removed 4 bases from V and 5 bases from J; junction bases left unmatched: 9. CDR1 is DFQATT, CDR2 SNEGSKA, per germline (reference sequence). The CDR3 DNA sequence: TGCAGTGCTACCGCTCCCAGGGGGCAAACTGAAGCTTTCTTT. Amino acids: CSATAPRGQTEAFF.

This clonotype was detected once. V usage is TRBV7-2 and J usage is TRBJ2-1, with D hard to call. Trimming stripped 3 bases from V and 0 bases from J, with 9 bases between. Germline V lookup: CDR1 SGHTA, CDR2 FQGNSA. The CDR3 consists of 15 residues. The CDR3 spells CASSFIQSSYNEQFF. CDR3 sequence (DNA): TGTGCCAGCAGCTTTATACAGAGCTCCTACAATGAGCAGTTCTTC.

The chain uses TRBV5-1 and TRBJ2-7; TRBD1 aligns across 7 bases. The CDR3 extends over 14 amino acids. Germline V gene data show CDR1 as SGHRS and CDR2 as YFSETQ. J gave up 5 bases and V 0 bases, and 5 bases lay outside the gene matches. The CDR3 loop is CASSLGQGSNEQYF. CDR3 bases: TGCGCCAGCAGCTTGGGACAGGGATCCAACGAGCAGTACTTC.

The chain carries TRBV6-1 and TRBJ2-4; D possibly uses TRBD1 or TRBD2 (5 bases each). Judging by the DNA end, TRBJ2-7 fits better; the J call may be wrong. The CDR3 consists of 15 residues. CDR1 and CDR2 (germline): MNHNS, SASEGT. In DNA, the CDR3 is TGTGCCAGCAGTGAAGCGTTAACGAGGGACGACGAGCAGTACTTC. It specifies CASSEALTRDDEQYF.

The chain links TRBV7-2 to TRBJ2-7, with 9 nucleotides matching TRBD1. V trimming: 4 bases; J trimming: 4 bases; junction bases outside the gene matches: 8. Germline V gene sequence: CDR1 SGHTA, CDR2 FQGNSA. CDR3 length: 15 amino acids. The CDR3 region is CASSSRTGVPYEQYF. As DNA, the CDR3 is TGTGCCAGCAGCTCCAGGACAGGGGTTCCTTACGAGCAGTACTTC.

The chain joins TRBV20-1 to TRBJ2-3; D remains ambiguous. Germline V CDR1 and CDR2: DFQATT, SNEGSKA (reference sequence). V gave up 6 bases and J gave up 6 bases, with 7 bases separating them. CDR3 length equals 10 residues. The chain's CDR3 is CSAVWDTQYF. The CDR3 nucleotides are TGCAGTGCCGTGTGGGATACGCAGTATTTT.

The chain is built from TRBV12-3 or TRBV12-4 and TRBJ1-1; tentative D call: TRBD1 (5 bases). V was pared by 5 bases and J by 5 bases, with 18 bases between. The CDR3 spans 15 residues. Written as DNA, the CDR3 is TGTGCCAGCAGTACCACACAGCATCAGGGTACTGAAGCTTTCTTT. Its translation is CASSTTQHQGTEAFF.

This chain links TRBV4-2 with TRBJ2-7; unclear D gene. The length of the CDR3 is 16 residues. Germline CDR1 LGHNA, CDR2 YNFKEQ. Trimming removed 0 bases from V and 0 bases from J, with 12 bases in between. CDR3 sequence: CASSQELTGVSYEQYF. The CDR3 region has the DNA TGTGCCAGCAGCCAAGAACTCACGGGCGTCTCCTACGAGCAGTACTTC.

The gene calls are TRBV4-3 and TRBJ2-5; D is unresolved. V gave up 1 base and J gave up 5 bases, with 8 bases separating them. This CDR3 has 13 residues. CDR1 and CDR2 (germline): LGHNA, YSLEER. The CDR3 is CASSQVVLETQYF. In nucleotides, the CDR3 is TGCGCCAGCAGCCAAGTTGTCCTGGAGACCCAGTACTTC.

The genes are TRBV2 and TRBJ2-1; D ambiguous. Trimming stripped 4 bases from V and 9 bases from J, with 4 bases between. Germline loops: CDR1 SNHLY, CDR2 FYNNEI. The CDR3 spans 10 residues. CDR3: CASSVTEQFF. In nucleotides, the CDR3 is TGTGCCAGCAGTGTTACTGAGCAGTTCTTC. The entire variable domain, with the rest obtained from reference TRBV2 and TRBJ2-1, is as follows: EPEVTQTPSHQVTQMGQEVILRCVPISNHLYFYWYRQILGQKVEFLVSFYNNEISEKSEIFDDQFSVERPDGSNFTLKIRSTKLEDSAMYFCASSVTEQFFGPGTRLTVL.

The chain employs TRBV7-9 and TRBJ2-5, with D tentatively TRBD2 (5 bases). The germline V and J ends were trimmed by 5 bases and 2 bases, with 12 bases remaining between them. From germline, CDR1 is SEHNR and CDR2 FQNEAQ (reference sequence). The CDR3 consists of 14 residues. DNA of the CDR3: TGTGCCAGCAGCCCAAGACGGGGTCAAGAGACCCAGTACTTC. Residues: CASSPRRGQETQYF.

V gene TRBV5-1 combines with J gene TRBJ2-7; 9 bases align to TRBD2. The CDR3 runs to 15 residues. Germline trimming cut 1 base from V and 4 bases from J; bases unmatched to any gene: 6. Germline CDR1 reads SGHRS; CDR2 reads YFSETQ. The chain's CDR3 is CASSLSSGIKYEQYF. As DNA, the CDR3 is TGCGCCAGCAGCTTGTCTAGCGGGATAAAGTACGAGCAGTACTTC.

This clonotype was seen only a few times. This chain uses TRBV29-1 with TRBJ2-4; D assignment may be TRBD1 or TRBD2 (6 bases each). The better agreement between TRBJ2-7 and the DNA end casts doubt on the J call. The germline gives CDR1 SQVTM, CDR2 ANQGSEA. The CDR3 extends over 13 amino acids. For the CDR3, the DNA is TGCAGCGTTGTTCTAGTCGGGGGCCACGAGCAGTACTTC. Translated: CSVVLVGGHEQYF.

The chain couples TRBV7-9 to TRBJ2-5, with D perhaps TRBD1 (6 bases). The J call may be in error: the DNA end matches TRBJ2-7 better. The length of the CDR3 is 14 residues. Per the germline V gene, CDR1 is SEHNR and CDR2 is FQNEAQ (reference sequence). CDR3 region: CASRQGTRGDEQYF. CDR3 in DNA: TGTGCCAGCAGACAGGGTACGCGCGGAGACGAGCAGTACTTC.

J is TRBJ2-3 and V is TRBV2; D gene ambiguous. The ends were cut back, 2 bases at V and 12 bases at J, with 9 bases in the middle. The germline CDR1 and CDR2 sequences are SNHLY and FYNNEI. This CDR3 comprises 11 residues. In DNA form, the CDR3 reads TGTGCCAGCAGTGAACTCAGGTACCAGTATTTT. This encodes CASSELRYQYF.

This clonotype has just a few counts. One base away lies a much larger clone, so this may be a sequencing read error. The CDR3 coding sequence is TGCAGGGCTAGAGCAGAGACCCAGTACTTC. Encoded protein: CRARAETQYF. The chain carries TRBV20-1 and TRBJ2-5, with D unresolved. The CDR3 length is 10 residues. Germline-derived CDR1 and CDR2 are DFQATT and SNEGSKA (reference sequence).

The chain couples TRBV3-1 to TRBJ1-1, with D tentatively TRBD1 (5 bases). The length of the CDR3 is 14 residues. Trimming shortened V by 0 bases and J by 4 bases, and 9 bases separated the two germline ends. Germline CDR1 LGHDT, CDR2 YNNKEL (reference sequence). DNA for the CDR3: TGTGCCAGCAGCCAAGAAGGAGGGGTCACTGAAGCTTTCTTT. Its protein product is CASSQEGGVTEAFF.

Note on this clonotype: Germline is not matched at one junction end, which may reflect a read error. The chain carries TRBV7-2 and TRBJ2-3; D remains unclear. The V gene's germline CDR1 is SGHTA and CDR2 FQGNSA. The CDR3 runs 11 residues. The CDR3 coding sequence is TGTGCCAGCAGCGTATCAAATACGCGGTATTTT. It codes for CASSVSNTRYF.

The chain employs TRBV5-1 and TRBJ2-1, with 8 bases that match TRBD2. Per germline, CDR1 SGHRS and CDR2 YFSETQ. This CDR3 has 17 amino acids. The J segment lost 7 bases and the V segment lost 0 bases, leaving 12 bases of the junction unmatched. The CDR3 loop reads CASSLAIRGGVGNEQFF. CDR3 nucleotide sequence: TGCGCCAGCAGCTTGGCTATTCGGGGGGGCGTTGGGAATGAGCAGTTCTTC. Variable domain in full (rest from reference TRBV5-1 and TRBJ2-1): KAGVTQTPRYLIKTRGQQVTLSCSPISGHRSVSWYQQTPGQGLQFLFEYFSETQRNKGNFPGRFSGRQFSNSRSEMNVSTLELGDSALYLCASSLAIRGGVGNEQFFGPGTRLTVL.

V and J are TRBV11-2 and TRBJ2-1, with 8 positions matching TRBD2. The CDR3 sequence is 15 residues long. Trimming removed 5 bases from V and 5 bases from J; junction bases left unmatched: 8. In germline, CDR1 is SGHAT, CDR2 FQNNGV. The CDR3 sequence: CASSHAGTRHNEQFF. The CDR3 DNA sequence: TGTGCCAGCAGCCACGCCGGGACTAGACACAATGAGCAGTTCTTC.

CDR3 in DNA: TGTGCCACCAGCAGGCGGTCCGGACAGGGCCCAATGCGGGAGCCCCAGCATTTT. The encoded protein is CATSRRSGQGPMREPQHF. V gene TRBV15 combines with J gene TRBJ1-5; 8 bases fit TRBD1. The J segment lost 8 bases and the V segment lost 3 bases, leaving 18 bases of the junction unmatched. The CDR3 is made up of 18 amino acids. The germline V gene has CDR1 LNHNV and CDR2 YYDKDF (reference sequence).